Given below is one T cell receptor beta chain in context. CDR1 is SGHTA and CDR2 is FQGNSA in the germline V gene. The CDR3 spans 14 residues. Trimming stripped 7 bases from V and 8 bases from J, with 20 bases between. The source of the sample is a study of blood T cell repertoires in COVID-19. Measured with immunoSEQ multiplex PCR; TCRdb has only the in-frame clones, and not every one. The sample records under 350,000 clones, around 85% being singletons. The sequence was collected from a woman between 40 and 50 years old with acute COVID-19. Sample: PBMCs or T cells enriched from blood (not recorded which). The chain links TRBV7-2 to TRBJ1-2; D gene unclear. CDR3 residues: CASTSSRSLVGYTF. CDR3 DNA: TGTGCCAGCACCTCTTCTCGCTCCTTAGTGGGCTACACCTTC.